These 25 T cell receptor beta chains were all obtained from the same sample, sequenced in a study of yellow fever vaccine responses in identical twins. One entry per CDR3 protein results from TCRdb running MiXCR on the RT-PCR reads. This table has 15,000 or so distinct CDR3 sequences, roughly 84% appearing once. Sequenced material: T cells from blood (PBMCs), unsorted or a sorted subset (not recorded which), taken before or after yellow fever vaccination (not recorded which). The origin of the receptors is a woman between 18 and 29 years old who received the yellow fever vaccine.

The gene calls are TRBV28 and TRBJ2-1, with TRBD2 identical over 7 bases. V trimming: 5 bases; J trimming: 7 bases; junction bases outside the gene matches: 11. The length of the CDR3 is 15 residues. Germline loops: CDR1 MDHEN, CDR2 SYDVKM. The CDR3 nucleotides are TGTGCCAGCAGTCTTCAAAGACTAGCAATTAATGAGCAGTTCTTC. It codes for CASSLQRLAINEQFF. The entire variable domain, with the rest obtained from reference TRBV28 and TRBJ2-1, is as follows: DVKVTQSSRYLVKRTGEKVFLECVQDMDHENMFWYRQDPGLGLRLIYFSYDVKMKEKGDIPEGYSVSREKKERFSLILESASTNQTSMYLCASSLQRLAINEQFFGPGTRLTVL.

The rearrangement joins TRBV28 to TRBJ2-7, with D perhaps matching TRBD1 (5 bases). The CDR3 has 13 residues. The V gene lost 10 bases and the J gene lost 3 bases, with 16 bases spanning the gap. CDR1 and CDR2 from the germline V gene are MDHEN and SYDVKM. The CDR3 coding sequence is TGTGCCACCCCGAGGCAGGGCAACTACGAGCAGTACTTC. Translation: CATPRQGNYEQYF.

This chain uses TRBV10-1 with TRBJ2-2; 9 nucleotides match TRBD2. The CDR3 is 16 amino acids. V gave up 4 bases and J gave up 8 bases; unmatched junction bases: 11. The germline gives CDR1 WNHNN, CDR2 SYGVQD (reference sequence). This CDR3 reads CASSGVVAGVIGELFF. The CDR3 region has the DNA TGCGCCAGCAGTGGAGTGGTAGCGGGGGTTATTGGGGAGCTGTTTTTT.

In this sample, this clonotype turned up a few times. The V gene is TRBV5-1, the J gene TRBJ2-7; 10 positions match TRBD2. J was trimmed by 2 bases and V by 4 bases; bases with no gene match: 12. The length of the CDR3 is 17 residues. The germline V gene has CDR1 SGHRS and CDR2 YFSETQ. The CDR3 loop reads CASSVLAGGTTTYEQYF. The CDR3 DNA reads TGCGCCAGCAGCGTATTAGCGGGAGGCACCACGACCTACGAGCAGTACTTC.

The chain recombines TRBV2 with TRBJ2-3; D may be TRBD2 (5 bases). The CDR3 spans 15 residues. From germline, CDR1 is SNHLY and CDR2 FYNNEI. Trimming pared 5 bases from V and 0 bases from J, leaving 12 bases between. CDR3 protein: CASSRTALSTDTQYF. For the CDR3, the DNA is TGTGCCAGCAGTCGGACTGCGCTTAGCACAGATACGCAGTATTTT.

The chain recombines TRBV29-1 with TRBJ2-3; 12 bases line up with TRBD2. This CDR3 region has 14 residues. The trim removed 7 bases at V and 4 bases at J, leaving 6 bases unmatched. Germline values: CDR1 SQVTM, CDR2 ANQGSEA. CDR3 in DNA: TGCAGCGCTGCTAGCGGGGGGGCCGCAGATACGCAGTATTTT. Its protein product is CSAASGGAADTQYF.

This chain uses TRBV29-1 with TRBJ2-3; D is tentatively TRBD1 or TRBD2 (5 bases each). Trimming removed 7 bases from V and 6 bases from J, with 20 bases in between. This CDR3 comprises 14 residues. Germline CDR1 is SQVTM and CDR2 is ANQGSEA. CDR3: CSARTGRTGDTQYF. The CDR3 DNA sequence: TGCAGCGCACGAACGGGGCGTACTGGCGATACGCAGTATTTT.

The chain combines TRBV7-8 with TRBJ2-1; D unclear. Germline V lookup: CDR1 SGHVS, CDR2 FQNEAQ. Trimming shortened V by 4 bases and J by 8 bases, and 9 bases separated the two germline ends. This CDR3 is 12 amino acids long. CDR3 residues: CASSSRQDEQFF. In DNA, the CDR3 is TGTGCCAGCAGCTCTAGGCAGGATGAGCAGTTCTTC.

The rearrangement links TRBV29-1 to TRBJ1-2; D gene unclear. Germline V gene lookup returns CDR1 SQVTM and CDR2 ANQGSEA. The CDR3 sequence is 12 residues long. V was clipped by 7 bases and J by 7 bases, with 16 bases between them. CDR3 region: CSALREHSGYTF. The DNA of the CDR3 is TGCAGCGCCCTCCGGGAACACAGTGGCTACACCTTC.

This clonotype occurred a few times. The chain employs TRBV18 and TRBJ2-1; D is undetermined. The germline V gene has CDR1 KGHSH and CDR2 LQKENI. The ends were cut back, 3 bases at V and 0 bases at J, with 9 bases in the middle. This CDR3 region has 15 residues. The DNA for the CDR3 is TGTGCCAGCTCACCGGCCCCGAGCTCCTACAATGAGCAGTTCTTC. It yields the protein CASSPAPSSYNEQFF.

In its sample, this clonotype was seen a few times. The V and J genes are TRBV12-3 or TRBV12-4 and TRBJ1-2, with no clear D. The ends were cut back, 3 bases at V and 8 bases at J, with 19 bases in the middle. The CDR3 has 15 residues. The CDR3 sequence: CASSLFPHGDLGYTF. The CDR3 DNA reads as TGTGCCAGCAGTTTGTTCCCTCACGGGGATTTAGGCTACACCTTC.

This chain's CDR3 is CASSLVNSGPNEQFF. The CDR3 DNA sequence: TGTGCCAGCAGCTTGGTCAATAGCGGACCCAATGAGCAGTTCTTC. This rearrangement joins TRBV5-6 to TRBJ2-1, with D perhaps matching TRBD2 (6 bases). This CDR3 has 15 residues. V lost 0 bases and J lost 6, with 13 bases in between. Germline V CDR1 and CDR2: SGHDT, YYEEEE.

CDR3 residues: CASSQGRIQGDQPQHF. The CDR3, as DNA: TGCGCCAGCAGCCAAGGTCGGATACAGGGCGATCAGCCCCAGCATTTT. This chain connects TRBV4-3 to TRBJ1-5, with D perhaps TRBD1 (6 bases). Trimming took off 1 base at V and 5 bases at J, with 15 bases between the two ends. Germline-derived CDR1 and CDR2 are LGHNA and YSLEER. The length of the CDR3 is 16 residues.

The count of this clonotype is one. The J gene is TRBJ1-1, the V gene TRBV20-1, with D perhaps matching TRBD1 (5 bases). Germline-derived CDR1 and CDR2 are DFQATT and SNEGSKA (reference sequence). The germline V and J ends were trimmed by 3 bases and 7 bases, with 12 bases remaining between them. The CDR3 runs 12 residues. The CDR3, as DNA: TGCAGTGCTAGTAAGGGGCCTCTTGAAGCTTTCTTT. Its protein is CSASKGPLEAFF.

This chain connects TRBV7-3 to TRBJ1-1; 7 bases align to TRBD1. Per germline, CDR1 SGHTA and CDR2 FQGTGA. The V segment lost 5 bases and the J segment 3 bases; nucleotides outside the gene matches: 6. The CDR3 has 14 residues. CDR3 DNA sequence: TGTGCCAGCAGCGTACAGGGGCCGGACACTGAAGCTTTCTTT. Protein product: CASSVQGPDTEAFF.

Written as DNA, the CDR3 is TGTGCCAGCAGTTATCGGCCGCGCACAGATACGCAGTATTTT. As protein: CASSYRPRTDTQYF. The rearrangement uses TRBV27 and TRBJ2-3; D is uncertain. The CDR3 loop spans 14 amino acids. Germline V gene sequence: CDR1 MNHEY, CDR2 SMNVEV (reference sequence). V was pared by 4 bases and J by 1 base, with 9 bases between.

V is TRBV21-1 and J is TRBJ2-2; no check of the table's D call, TRBD1, against the DNA was made. TRBV21-1 is noted as a pseudogene. There are 10 residues in the CDR3. In nucleotides, the CDR3 is TGTGCCAGCAGCAAGGACAGGCTGTTTTTT. Amino acid sequence: CASSKDRLFF.

V is TRBV20-1 and J is TRBJ1-1; D is undetermined. Germline CDR1 DFQATT, CDR2 SNEGSKA (reference sequence). This CDR3 is built from 14 residues. V was clipped by 3 bases and J by 1 base, with 12 bases between them. The CDR3 bases are TGCAGTGCTAGCTCCCGTACAAAGAACACTGAAGCTTTCTTT. Protein: CSASSRTKNTEAFF.

The genes are TRBV11-3 and TRBJ2-1; 10 nucleotides line up with TRBD2. This CDR3 contains 16 residues. V lost 5 bases to trimming and J lost 7 bases; unmatched junction nucleotides: 11. CDR1 is SGHNT and CDR2 is YENEEA in the germline V gene. CDR3 sequence reads: CASSRNLAGAWNEQFF. The CDR3 bases are TGTGCCAGCAGCCGCAATCTAGCGGGAGCTTGGAATGAGCAGTTCTTC.

This clonotype has just a few counts. The rearrangement joins TRBV5-1 to TRBJ2-1; tentatively, D is TRBD2 (6 bases). CDR3 length equals 15 residues. Trimming took 1 base from V and 3 from J, leaving 11 bases between them. The V gene's germline CDR1 is SGHRS and CDR2 YFSETQ. The CDR3 DNA reads as TGCGCCAGCAGCTTGACGGGAGAGGTCTACAATGAGCAGTTCTTC. Its translation is CASSLTGEVYNEQFF. The full variable domain, completed using reference TRBV5-1 and TRBJ2-1, is KAGVTQTPRYLIKTRGQQVTLSCSPISGHRSVSWYQQTPGQGLQFLFEYFSETQRNKGNFPGRFSGRQFSNSRSEMNVSTLELGDSALYLCASSLTGEVYNEQFFGPGTRLTVL.

The J gene is TRBJ2-5, the V gene TRBV12-3 or TRBV12-4, with D possibly matching TRBD1 (6 bases). Trimming left V 6 bases short and J 1 base short, with 21 bases between. This CDR3 is built from 17 residues. The CDR3 nucleotides are TGTGCCAGCAGCCTAGGGCGGACAGCTACCTTCCAAGAGACCCAGTACTTC. It specifies CASSLGRTATFQETQYF.

This chain uses TRBV18 with TRBJ2-2; no reliable D call. The V gene lost 3 bases and the J gene lost 8 bases, with 10 bases spanning the gap. In germline, CDR1 is KGHSH, CDR2 LQKENI. This CDR3 is 13 amino acids long. CDR3 sequence (DNA): TGTGCCAGCTCACCTACACGAGGAGGGGAGCTGTTTTTT. It is translated as CASSPTRGGELFF.

The rearrangement links TRBV20-1 to TRBJ2-7, with D perhaps matching TRBD2 (6 bases). Trimming left V 5 bases short and J 5 bases short, with 22 bases between. CDR1 and CDR2 from the germline V gene are DFQATT and SNEGSKA (reference sequence). The CDR3 runs 15 residues. The CDR3 loop is CSAEPIRELKDEQYF. CDR3 DNA sequence: TGCAGTGCTGAGCCTATCCGGGAGCTTAAGGACGAGCAGTACTTC.

The rearrangement links TRBV11-2 to TRBJ1-2, with D uncertain. Germline CDR1 SGHAT, CDR2 FQNNGV. The CDR3 has 13 residues. V lost 1 base and J lost 8, with 11 bases in between. The CDR3 DNA is TGTGCCAGCAGCTTAGGAAGGTACGACGGCTACACCTTC. Translation gives CASSLGRYDGYTF.

CDR3 in amino acids: CASSATGTIAKNIQYF. The CDR3 nucleotides read TGTGCCAGCTCAGCCACCGGGACAATAGCCAAAAACATTCAGTACTTC. The J gene is TRBJ2-4, the V gene TRBV18; D is perhaps TRBD1 (6 bases). The CDR3 contains 16 residues. Trimming left V 5 bases short and J 0 bases short, with 14 bases between. The germline V gene encodes CDR1 KGHSH and CDR2 LQKENI. Using reference TRBV18 and TRBJ2-4 for the parts outside the CDR3, the full variable domain is NAGVMQNPRHLVRRRGQEARLRCSPMKGHSHVYWYRQLPEEGLKFMVYLQKENIIDESGMPKERFSAEFPKEGPSILRIQQVVRGDSAAYFCASSATGTIAKNIQYFGAGTRLSVL.